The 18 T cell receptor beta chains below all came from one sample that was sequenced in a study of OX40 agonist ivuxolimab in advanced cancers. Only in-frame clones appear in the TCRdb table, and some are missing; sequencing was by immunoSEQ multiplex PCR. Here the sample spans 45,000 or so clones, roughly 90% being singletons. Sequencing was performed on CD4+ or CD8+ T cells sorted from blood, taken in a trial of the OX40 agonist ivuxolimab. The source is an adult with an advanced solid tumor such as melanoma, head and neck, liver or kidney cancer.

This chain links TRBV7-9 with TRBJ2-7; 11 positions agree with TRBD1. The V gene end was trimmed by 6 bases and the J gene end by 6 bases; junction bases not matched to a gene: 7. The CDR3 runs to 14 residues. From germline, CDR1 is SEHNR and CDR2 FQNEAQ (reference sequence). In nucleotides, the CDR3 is TGTGCCAGCAGATCCGGGACAGGGGGAGGCGAGCAGTACTTC. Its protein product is CASRSGTGGGEQYF.

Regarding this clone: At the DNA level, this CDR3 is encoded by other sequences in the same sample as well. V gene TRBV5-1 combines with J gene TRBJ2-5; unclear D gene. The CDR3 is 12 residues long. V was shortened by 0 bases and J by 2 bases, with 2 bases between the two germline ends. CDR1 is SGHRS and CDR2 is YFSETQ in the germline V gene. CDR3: CASSLGQETQYF. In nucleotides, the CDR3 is TGCGCCAGCAGCTTGGGACAAGAGACCCAGTACTTC.

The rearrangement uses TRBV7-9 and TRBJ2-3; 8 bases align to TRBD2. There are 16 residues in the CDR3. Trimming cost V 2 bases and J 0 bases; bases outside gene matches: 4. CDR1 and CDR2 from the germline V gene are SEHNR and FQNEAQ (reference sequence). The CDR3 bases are TGTGCCAGCAGCTTAAAGTCTAGCGGGAGCACAGATACGCAGTATTTT. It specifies CASSLKSSGSTDTQYF.

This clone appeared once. CDR3 sequence reads: CASSPRRDTDTQYF. Here the CDR3 DNA reads TGTGCCAGCTCACCACGTCGGGACACAGATACGCAGTATTTT. This rearrangement joins TRBV18 to TRBJ2-3; D is possibly TRBD2 (5 bases). Germline V gene data show CDR1 as KGHSH and CDR2 as LQKENI. Trimming removed 1 base from V and 2 bases from J, with 7 bases in between. The CDR3 runs to 14 residues.

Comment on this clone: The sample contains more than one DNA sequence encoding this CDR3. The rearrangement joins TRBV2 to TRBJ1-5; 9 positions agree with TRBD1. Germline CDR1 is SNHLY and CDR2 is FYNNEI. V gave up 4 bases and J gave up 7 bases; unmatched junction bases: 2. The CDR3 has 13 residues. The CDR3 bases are TGTGCCAGCAGTGGACAGGGGGAGCAGCCCCAGCATTTT. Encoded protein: CASSGQGEQPQHF.

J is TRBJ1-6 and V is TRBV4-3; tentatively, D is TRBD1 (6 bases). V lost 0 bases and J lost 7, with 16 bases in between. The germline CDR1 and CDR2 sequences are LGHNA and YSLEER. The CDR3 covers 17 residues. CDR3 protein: CASSQDHSGGRNSPLHF. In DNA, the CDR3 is TGCGCCAGCAGCCAAGATCATTCGGGGGGGCGAAATTCACCCCTCCACTTT.

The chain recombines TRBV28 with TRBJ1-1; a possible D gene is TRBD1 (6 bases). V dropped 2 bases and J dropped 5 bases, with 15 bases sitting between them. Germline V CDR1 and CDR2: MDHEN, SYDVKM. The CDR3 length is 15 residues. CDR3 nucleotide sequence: TGTGCCAGCAGTTTAGGGGGCCAGGGAAGGACTGAAGCTTTCTTT. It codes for CASSLGGQGRTEAFF.

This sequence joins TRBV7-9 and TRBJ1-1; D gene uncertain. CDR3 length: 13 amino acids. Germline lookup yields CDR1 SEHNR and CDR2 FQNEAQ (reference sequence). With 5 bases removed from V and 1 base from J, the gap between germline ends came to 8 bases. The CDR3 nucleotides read TGTGCCAGCAGCCCCGACGGGAACACTGAAGCTTTCTTT. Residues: CASSPDGNTEAFF. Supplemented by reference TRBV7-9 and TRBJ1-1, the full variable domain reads DTGVSQNPRHKITKRGQNVTFRCDPISEHNRLYWYRQTLGQGPEFLTYFQNEAQLEKSRLLSDRFSAERPKGSFSTLEIQRTEQGDSAMYLCASSPDGNTEAFFGQGTRLTVV.

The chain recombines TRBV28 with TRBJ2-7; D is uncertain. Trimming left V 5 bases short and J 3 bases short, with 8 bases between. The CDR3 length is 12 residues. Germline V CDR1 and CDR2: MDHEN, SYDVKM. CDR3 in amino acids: CASSTTYYEQYF. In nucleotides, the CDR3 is TGTGCCAGCAGTACAACTTACTACGAGCAGTACTTC. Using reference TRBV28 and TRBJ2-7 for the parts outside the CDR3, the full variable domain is DVKVTQSSRYLVKRTGEKVFLECVQDMDHENMFWYRQDPGLGLRLIYFSYDVKMKEKGDIPEGYSVSREKKERFSLILESASTNQTSMYLCASSTTYYEQYFGPGTRLTVT.

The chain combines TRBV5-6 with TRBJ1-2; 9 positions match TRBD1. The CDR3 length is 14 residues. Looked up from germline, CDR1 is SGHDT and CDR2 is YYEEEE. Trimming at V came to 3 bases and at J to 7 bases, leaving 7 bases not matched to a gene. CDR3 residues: CASSWGQGGPGYTF. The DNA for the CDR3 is TGTGCCAGCAGCTGGGGACAGGGAGGGCCTGGCTACACCTTC. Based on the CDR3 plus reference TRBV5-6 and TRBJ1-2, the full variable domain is DAGVTQSPTHLIKTRGQQVTLRCSPKSGHDTVSWYQQALGQGPQFIFQYYEEEERQRGNFPDRFSGHQFPNYSSELNVNALLLGDSALYLCASSWGQGGPGYTFGSGTRLTVV.

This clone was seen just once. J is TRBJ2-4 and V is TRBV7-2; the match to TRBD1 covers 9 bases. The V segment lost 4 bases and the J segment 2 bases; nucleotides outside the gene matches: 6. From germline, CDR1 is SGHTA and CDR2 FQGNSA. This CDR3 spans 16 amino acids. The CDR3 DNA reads TGTGCCAGCAGCTGGGGGACAGGGTGGACCAAAAACATTCAGTACTTC. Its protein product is CASSWGTGWTKNIQYF.

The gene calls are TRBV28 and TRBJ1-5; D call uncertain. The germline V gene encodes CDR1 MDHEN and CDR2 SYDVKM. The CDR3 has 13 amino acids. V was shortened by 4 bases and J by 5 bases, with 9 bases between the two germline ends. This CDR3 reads CASSSPDHQPQHF. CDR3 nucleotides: TGTGCCAGCAGTTCACCGGACCATCAGCCCCAGCATTTT.

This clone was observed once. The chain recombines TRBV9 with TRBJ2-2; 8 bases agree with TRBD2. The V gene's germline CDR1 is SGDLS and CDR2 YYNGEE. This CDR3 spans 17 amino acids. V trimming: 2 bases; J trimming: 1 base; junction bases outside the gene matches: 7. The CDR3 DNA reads TGTGCCAGCAGCGTGGGAGGTGCGGGAGGGAACACCGGGGAGCTGTTTTTT. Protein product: CASSVGGAGGNTGELFF.

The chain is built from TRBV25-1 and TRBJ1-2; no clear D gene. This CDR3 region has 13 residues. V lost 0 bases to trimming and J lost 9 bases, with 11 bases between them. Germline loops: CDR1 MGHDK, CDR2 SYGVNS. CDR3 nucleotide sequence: TGTGCCAGCAGTGAATATCCCAGAAGCAGCTACACCTTC. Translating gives CASSEYPRSSYTF.

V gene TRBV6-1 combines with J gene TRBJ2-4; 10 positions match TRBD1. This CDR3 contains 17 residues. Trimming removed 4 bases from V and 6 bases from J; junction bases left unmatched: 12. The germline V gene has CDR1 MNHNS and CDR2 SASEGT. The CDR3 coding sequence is TGTGCCAGCAGTGTAAGGGGACAGGGGCTTAGCGGAAACATTCAGTACTTC. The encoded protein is CASSVRGQGLSGNIQYF.

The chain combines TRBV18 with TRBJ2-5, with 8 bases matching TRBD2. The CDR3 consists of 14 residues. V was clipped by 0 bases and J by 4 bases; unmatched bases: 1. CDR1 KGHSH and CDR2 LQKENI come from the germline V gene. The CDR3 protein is CASSPPSGIETQYF. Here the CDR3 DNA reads TGTGCCAGCTCACCACCTAGCGGGATAGAGACCCAGTACTTC.

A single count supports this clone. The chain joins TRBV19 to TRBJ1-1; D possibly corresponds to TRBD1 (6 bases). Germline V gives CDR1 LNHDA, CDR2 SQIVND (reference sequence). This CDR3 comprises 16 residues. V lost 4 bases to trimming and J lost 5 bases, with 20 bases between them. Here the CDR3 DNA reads TGTGCCAGTAGTAGGCCCACCTCAGGGGCTTTGACTGAAGCTTTCTTT. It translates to CASSRPTSGALTEAFF. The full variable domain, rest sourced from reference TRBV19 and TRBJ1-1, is DGGITQSPKYLFRKEGQNVTLSCEQNLNHDAMYWYRQDPGQGLRLIYYSQIVNDFQKGDIAEGYSVSREKKESFPLTVTSAQKNPTAFYLCASSRPTSGALTEAFFGQGTRLTVV.

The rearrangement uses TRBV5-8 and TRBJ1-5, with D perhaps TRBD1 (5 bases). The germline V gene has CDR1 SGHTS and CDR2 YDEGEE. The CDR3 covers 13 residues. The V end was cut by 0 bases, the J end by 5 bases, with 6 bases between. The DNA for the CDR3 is TGTGCCAGCAGCTTGGAACAGGATCAGCCCCAGCATTTT. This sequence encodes CASSLEQDQPQHF.